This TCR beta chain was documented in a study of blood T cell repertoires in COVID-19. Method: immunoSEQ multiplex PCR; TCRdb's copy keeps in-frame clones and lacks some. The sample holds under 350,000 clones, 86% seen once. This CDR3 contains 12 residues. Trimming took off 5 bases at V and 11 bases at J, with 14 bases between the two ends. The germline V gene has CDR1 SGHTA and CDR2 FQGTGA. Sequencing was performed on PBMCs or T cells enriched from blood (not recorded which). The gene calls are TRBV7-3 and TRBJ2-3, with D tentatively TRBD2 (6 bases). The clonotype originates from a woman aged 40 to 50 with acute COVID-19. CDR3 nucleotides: TGTGCCAGCAGCGATGCACGGGGAGGGCAGTATTTT. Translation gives CASSDARGGQYF.